This T cell receptor (beta chain) stems from a study of T cell repertoires in cytomegalovirus infection. Background on the study: Use of recently identified HLA-C-restricted and well-studied HLA-B-restricted CMV epitopes was part of the study.

In regard to this clonotype: Its antigen is unknown.

CDR1 MNHEY and CDR2 SVGAGI come from the germline V gene. V was trimmed by 2 bases and J by 8 bases, leaving 7 bases between them. This CDR3 contains 13 residues. TCRdb processed the reads anew with MiXCR; each CDR3 protein has one entry. The sample consists of some 560,000 distinct CDR3 sequences, about 40% of them appearing once. This sequence was found in a human donor in good health (CMV status not recorded). Some clones in this sample may be carry-over from other donors' samples. Sequences were derived from cultured PBMCs, sampled from culture after CMV antigen stimulation. The rearrangement joins TRBV6-5 to TRBJ1-6, with D unclear. The CDR3 nucleotides read TGTGCCAGCAGTTACAACCGCTATTCACCCCTCCACTTT. The encoded protein is CASSYNRYSPLHF.